What follows are 6 T cell receptor beta chains derived from one specimen sequenced in a study of blood T cell repertoires in COVID-19. The assay was immunoSEQ multiplex PCR, and TCRdb's table has in-frame clones only and misses some. The table has around 300,000 clones, around 85% seen once. Material for sequencing was peripheral blood. The receptor set was obtained from a woman between 25 and 40 years old who had recovered from COVID-19.

The V call is TRBV13, the J call TRBJ1-4; TRBD1 aligns across 8 bases. V dropped 4 bases and J dropped 0; count of bases not matched to a gene: 7. Per germline, CDR1 PRHDT and CDR2 FYEKMQ (reference sequence). The CDR3 contains 17 residues. The CDR3 loop is CASSYGQGGTTNEKLFF. The CDR3 DNA reads as TGTGCCAGCAGCTACGGACAGGGAGGGACAACTAATGAAAAACTGTTTTTT. The full variable domain, with the rest looked up from reference TRBV13 and TRBJ1-4, is AAGVIQSPRHLIKEKRETATLKCYPIPRHDTVYWYQQGPGQDPQFLISFYEKMQSDKGSIPDRFSAQQFSDYHSELNMSSLELGDSALYFCASSYGQGGTTNEKLFFGSGTQLSVL.

The V and J genes are TRBV3-1 (or the pseudogene TRBV3-2) and TRBJ2-5, with 10 bases identical to TRBD2. The V gene end was trimmed by 6 bases and the J gene end by 3 bases; junction bases not matched to a gene: 7. The germline CDR1 and CDR2 sequences are LGHDT and YNNKEL (reference sequence). The CDR3 has 15 amino acids. Here the CDR3 DNA reads TGTGCCAGCAGTCAATCCGGGACTAGCGAAGAGACCCAGTACTTC. Translating gives CASSQSGTSEETQYF.

This clone was seen only once. The chain has TRBV10-3 and TRBJ1-2; D is possibly TRBD1 (5 bases). Trimming cost V 4 bases and J 6 bases, with 27 bases left between them. Germline CDR1 ENHRY, CDR2 SYGVKD. This CDR3 region has 18 residues. CDR3 bases: TGTGCCATCAGTGCAGGGCGCCAGGCCCAAGGGAAAGGGAATGGCTACACCTTC. Encoded protein: CAISAGRQAQGKGNGYTF.

CDR3 bases: TGCGCCAGCAGCTTCTTAACTTCAACTATGGGAAACACCATATATTTT. Translating it yields CASSFLTSTMGNTIYF. This chain connects TRBV5-1 to TRBJ1-3; D gene ambiguous. V was shortened by 2 bases and J by 4 bases, with 16 bases between the two germline ends. The CDR3 length is 16 residues. CDR1 and CDR2 from the germline V gene are SGHRS and YFSETQ.

This clone appeared a few times. The CDR3 spells CASSLTVLNTEAFF. CDR3 nucleotides: TGTGCCAGCAGTTTGACAGTCCTGAACACTGAAGCTTTCTTT. The chain employs TRBV6-5 and TRBJ1-1; D possibly corresponds to TRBD1 (5 bases). V shed 4 bases and J shed 0 bases, with 9 bases lying between them. In germline, CDR1 is MNHEY, CDR2 SVGAGI. The CDR3 runs 14 residues.

V gene TRBV3-1 (or the pseudogene TRBV3-2) combines with J gene TRBJ2-3; TRBD2 might be the D (5 bases). The CDR3 covers 15 residues. V lost 2 bases and J 4 bases, leaving 13 bases between the germline ends. Germline V lookup: CDR1 LGHDT, CDR2 YNNKEL (reference sequence). The chain's CDR3 is CASSQIAGWADTQYF. The CDR3 bases are TGTGCCAGCAGCCAAATCGCGGGTTGGGCAGATACGCAGTATTTT.